A single T cell receptor (beta chain) is shown here with its context. What it recognizes is unknown. One end of the junction fails to match germline, which may point to a read error. In TCRdb, the reads were re-called with MiXCR into one record per CDR3 protein. The sample holds 450,000 to 600,000 distinct CDR3 sequences; roughly 10% are singletons and the top ten take around 9.6%. The sample is drawn from a study of T cell repertoires in cytomegalovirus infection. Across the whole study: Public TCR beta signatures provided an indication of both CMV infection and a matching HLA type. Study-level results: The ex vivo response was dominated by HLA-C-restricted CMV-specific TCR beta clonotypes.

CDR1 LGHNA and CDR2 YNFKEQ come from the germline V gene. The CDR3 sequence is 15 residues long. Sequenced input: PBMCs. This clonotype was sampled from a human donor in good health (CMV status not recorded). Some clones in this sample may be carry-over from other donors' samples. The J gene is TRBJ2-1, the V gene TRBV4-2; 9 nucleotides agree with TRBD1. The chain's CDR3 is CASSQTGTGTLGQLF. As DNA, the CDR3 is TGTGCCAGCAGCCAAACCGGGACAGGGACCCTTGGGCAACTCTTC.